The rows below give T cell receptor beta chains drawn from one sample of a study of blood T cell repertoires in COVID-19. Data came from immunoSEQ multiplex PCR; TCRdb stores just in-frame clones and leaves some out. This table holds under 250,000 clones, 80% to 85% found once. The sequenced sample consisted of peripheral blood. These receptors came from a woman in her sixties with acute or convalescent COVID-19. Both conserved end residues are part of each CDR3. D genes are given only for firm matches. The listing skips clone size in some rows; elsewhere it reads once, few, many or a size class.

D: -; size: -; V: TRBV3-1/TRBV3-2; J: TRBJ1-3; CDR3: CASSPGGGLSGNTIYF; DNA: TGTGCCAGCAGCCCGGGCGGGGGGCTGAGTGGAAACACCATATATTTT
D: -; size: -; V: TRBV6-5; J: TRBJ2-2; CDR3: CASSSRTNTGELFF; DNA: TGTGCCAGCAGTTCAAGGACTAACACCGGGGAGCTGTTTTTT
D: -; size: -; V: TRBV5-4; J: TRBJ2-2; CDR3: CASSLQGSGELFF; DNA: TGTGCCAGCAGCTTGCAGGGCTCCGGGGAGCTGTTTTTT
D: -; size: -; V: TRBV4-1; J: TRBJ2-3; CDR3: CASSQTSRTDTQYF; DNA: TGCGCCAGCAGCCAAACCTCCCGGACAGATACGCAGTATTTT
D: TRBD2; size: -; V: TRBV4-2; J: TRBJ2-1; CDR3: CASSQRWTSGLYNEQFF; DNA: TGTGCCAGCAGCCAACGATGGACTAGCGGCTTGTACAATGAGCAGTTCTTC
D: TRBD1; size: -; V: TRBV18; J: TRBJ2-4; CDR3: CASSPDRAANIQYF; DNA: TGTGCCAGCTCACCAGACAGGGCGGCAAACATTCAGTACTTC
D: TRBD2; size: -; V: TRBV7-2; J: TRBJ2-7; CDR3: CASSNWTSSYEQYF; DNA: TGTGCCAGCAGCAACTGGACTAGCTCCTACGAGCAGTACTTC
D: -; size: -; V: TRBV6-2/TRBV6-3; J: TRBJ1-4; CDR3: CASSLTTGATNEKLFF; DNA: TGTGCCAGCAGTCTAACGACAGGCGCAACTAATGAAAAACTGTTTTTT
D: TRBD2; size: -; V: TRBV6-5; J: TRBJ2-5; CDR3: CASSTGTSKETQYF; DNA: TGTGCCAGCAGTACCGGGACTAGCAAAGAGACCCAGTACTTC
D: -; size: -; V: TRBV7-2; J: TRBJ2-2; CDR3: CASSTRETGELFF; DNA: TGTGCCAGCAGCACCAGGGAAACCGGGGAGCTGTTTTTT
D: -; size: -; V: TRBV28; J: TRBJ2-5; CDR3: CASSFITRQETQYF; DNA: TGTGCCAGCAGTTTTATCACGAGGCAAGAGACCCAGTACTTC
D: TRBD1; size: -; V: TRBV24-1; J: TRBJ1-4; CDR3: CATSDDRVDEKLFF; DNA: TGTGCCACCAGTGACGACAGGGTCGATGAAAAACTGTTTTTT
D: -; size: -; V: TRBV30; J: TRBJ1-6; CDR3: CAWRGDSWDNSPLHF; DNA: TGTGCCTGGAGGGGGGACTCCTGGGATAATTCACCCCTCCACTTT
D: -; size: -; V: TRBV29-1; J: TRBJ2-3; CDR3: CSARHEDTQYF; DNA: TGCAGCGCCCGACATGAAGATACGCAGTATTTT
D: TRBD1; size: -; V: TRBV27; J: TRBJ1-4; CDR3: CASSLRSGGDEKLFF; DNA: TGTGCCAGCAGTTTAAGGTCAGGGGGCGATGAAAAACTGTTTTTT
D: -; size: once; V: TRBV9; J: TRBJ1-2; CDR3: CASSVGAGFYGYTF; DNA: TGTGCCAGCAGCGTTGGGGCCGGGTTCTATGGCTACACCTTC
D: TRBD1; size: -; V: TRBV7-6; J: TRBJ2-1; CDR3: CASSLFTGTGHNEQFF; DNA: TGTGCCAGCAGCTTATTTACCGGGACAGGTCACAATGAGCAGTTCTTC
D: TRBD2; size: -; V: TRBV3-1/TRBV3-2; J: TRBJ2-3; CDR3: CASSHRPPARGGSDTQYF; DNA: TGTGCCAGCAGCCACCGACCTCCGGCGCGGGGGGGGTCAGATACGCAGTATTTT
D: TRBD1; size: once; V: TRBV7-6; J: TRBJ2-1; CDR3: CASSLSVRTGVNEQFF; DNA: TGTGCCAGCAGCTTATCCGTAAGGACAGGGGTCAATGAGCAGTTCTTC
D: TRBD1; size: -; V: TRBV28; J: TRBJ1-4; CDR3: CASSRGLANEKLFF; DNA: TGTGCCAGCAGTAGGGGGCTAGCTAATGAAAAACTGTTTTTT
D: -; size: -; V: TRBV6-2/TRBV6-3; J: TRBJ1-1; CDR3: CASSYAGDTTEAFF; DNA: TGTGCCAGCAGTTACGCCGGGGATACCACTGAAGCTTTCTTT
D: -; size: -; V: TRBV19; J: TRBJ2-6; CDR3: CASSILTGSGANVLTF; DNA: TGTGCCAGTAGTATCCTGACTGGCTCTGGGGCCAACGTCCTGACTTTC
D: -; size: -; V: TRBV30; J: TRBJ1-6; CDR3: CAWSRDTFQSPLHF; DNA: TGTGCCTGGAGTCGGGATACCTTCCAATCACCCCTCCACTTT
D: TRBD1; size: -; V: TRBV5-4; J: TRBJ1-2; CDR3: CASSSGGTAYGYTF; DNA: TGTGCCAGCAGCTCCGGCGGGACAGCCTATGGCTACACCTTC
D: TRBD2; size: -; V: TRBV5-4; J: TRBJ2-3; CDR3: CASSLRSGGGTDTQYF; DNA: TGTGCCAGCAGCTTGCGTAGCGGGGGGGGGACAGATACGCAGTATTTT